Below are 12 T cell receptor beta chains sequenced from a single sample in a study of blood T cell repertoires in COVID-19. Profiled with immunoSEQ multiplex PCR; TCRdb holds only in-frame clones, not every one. The data hold 65,000 to 95,000 clones, with 87% observed a single time. The specimen was peripheral blood. The receptors come from a man younger than 40 with acute or convalescent COVID-19.

This chain uses TRBV28 with TRBJ1-5; TRBD1 matches 8 bases. The CDR3 covers 17 residues. V dropped 0 bases and J dropped 3; count of bases not matched to a gene: 7. Per the germline V gene, CDR1 is MDHEN and CDR2 is SYDVKM. The DNA for the CDR3 is TGTGCCAGCAGTTTATGGAGGGGACAGGAGAACAATCAGCCCCAGCATTTT. It codes for CASSLWRGQENNQPQHF.

This chain connects TRBV2 to TRBJ2-7; 7 nucleotides agree with TRBD1. J gave up 1 base and V 7 bases, and 4 bases lay outside the gene matches. The CDR3 has 13 amino acids. Per the germline V gene, CDR1 is SNHLY and CDR2 is FYNNEI. The CDR3 DNA reads as TGTGCCAGCAAGGGACAGCGGTCCTACGAGCAGTACTTC. Translated: CASKGQRSYEQYF.

This clone has only a few counts. The chain carries TRBV28 and TRBJ2-7; unclear D gene. In germline, CDR1 is MDHEN, CDR2 SYDVKM. Deletions cut 4 bases from V and 4 bases from J, with 8 bases between. The CDR3 extends over 12 amino acids. CDR3 in amino acids: CASSYLPYEQYF. CDR3 nucleotides: TGTGCCAGCAGTTACCTACCTTACGAGCAGTACTTC.

The chain couples TRBV3-1 (or the pseudogene TRBV3-2) to TRBJ1-1; maybe TRBD1 (5 bases). There are 14 residues in the CDR3. The germline V gene has CDR1 LGHDT and CDR2 YNNKEL (reference sequence). Between the trimmed V and J ends, which lost 3 bases and 5 bases, there was a span of 13 bases. This CDR3 reads CASSHRGWGTEAFF. CDR3 nucleotides: TGTGCCAGCAGCCACCGGGGGTGGGGGACTGAAGCTTTCTTT.

The chain recombines TRBV10-3 with TRBJ2-2; TRBD1 is a possible D gene (5 bases). V lost 3 bases to trimming and J lost 1 base, with 9 bases between them. Germline lookup yields CDR1 ENHRY and CDR2 SYGVKD. The CDR3 is made up of 15 amino acids. CDR3 sequence (DNA): TGTGCCATCAGTGATGTAAGGGGGAACACCGGGGAGCTGTTTTTT. It is translated as CAISDVRGNTGELFF.

This clone was seen only a few times. V is TRBV30 and J is TRBJ2-5; TRBD2 matches 7 bases. V lost 2 bases to trimming and J lost 5 bases; unmatched junction nucleotides: 11. CDR1 GTSNPN and CDR2 SVGIG come from the germline V gene (reference sequence). CDR3 length: 15 residues. The CDR3 DNA reads TGTGCCTGGAGTCAGCGGGACTCTAGCTGGGAGACCCAGTACTTC. This encodes CAWSQRDSSWETQYF.

This clone was detected only a few times. The CDR3 loop reads CASSPGTPSYEQYF. CDR3 in DNA: TGTGCCAGCAGTCCCGGGACACCCTCCTACGAGCAGTACTTC. This chain uses TRBV7-9 with TRBJ2-7, with D possibly matching TRBD1 (6 bases). The germline V gene has CDR1 SEHNR and CDR2 FQNEAQ (reference sequence). The CDR3 runs 14 residues. Deletions cut 6 bases from V and 0 bases from J, with 12 bases between.

The CDR3 here is CASSPSRPYEQYF. The CDR3 DNA reads as TGTGCCAGCTCCCCTTCGCGGCCCTACGAGCAGTACTTC. The V and J genes are TRBV18 and TRBJ2-7; D gene uncertain. Per the germline V gene, CDR1 is KGHSH and CDR2 is LQKENI. This CDR3 contains 13 residues. Trimming cost V 6 bases and J 2 bases, with 11 bases left between them. Full variable domain (outside the CDR3, taken from reference TRBV18 and TRBJ2-7): NAGVMQNPRHLVRRRGQEARLRCSPMKGHSHVYWYRQLPEEGLKFMVYLQKENIIDESGMPKERFSAEFPKEGPSILRIQQVVRGDSAAYFCASSPSRPYEQYFGPGTRLTVT.

The genes are TRBV7-2 and TRBJ2-3; D ambiguous. The CDR3 extends over 13 amino acids. The germline V gene has CDR1 SGHTA and CDR2 FQGNSA. Trimming took 4 bases from V and 7 from J, leaving 12 bases between them. The chain's CDR3 is CASSSRTANTQYF. The CDR3, as DNA: TGTGCCAGCAGCTCACGAACTGCTAATACGCAGTATTTT.

This rearrangement joins TRBV9 to TRBJ2-4; D gene uncertain. The length of the CDR3 is 12 residues. CDR1 is SGDLS, CDR2 YYNGEE, per germline. The V gene lost 4 bases and the J gene lost 10 bases, with 12 bases spanning the gap. CDR3: CASSPLGDIQYF. The DNA for the CDR3 is TGTGCCAGCAGCCCTCTCGGAGATATTCAGTACTTC.

V usage is TRBV30 and J usage is TRBJ2-2, with 11 bases identical to TRBD1. The CDR3 spans 15 residues. V lost 7 bases, J lost 6 bases, and 10 bases stayed unmatched. From germline, CDR1 is GTSNPN and CDR2 SVGIG (reference sequence). CDR3 amino acids: CAYNPGQGEAGELFF. The DNA for the CDR3 is TGTGCCTACAACCCGGGACAGGGGGAGGCCGGGGAGCTGTTTTTT.

The chain couples TRBV7-2 to TRBJ2-1; a weak D match, TRBD1 (5 bases). The CDR3 runs to 12 residues. Deletions cut 1 base from V and 7 bases from J, with 5 bases between. Germline V gives CDR1 SGHTA, CDR2 FQGNSA. The CDR3, as DNA: TGTGCCAGCAGCTTAGACAGGAATGAGCAGTTCTTC. Translating gives CASSLDRNEQFF.